The 9 T cell receptor beta chains listed next were all sequenced from one sample in a study of blood T cells in healthy people across ages. Combining a sample-barcoded 5' primer with a J-beta primer mix, a second PCR ran for 7 to 11 cycles. TCRdb fed the 5' RACE reads into MiXCR, producing one record per CDR3 protein. This table holds hundreds of thousands of distinct CDR3 sequences, under 65% found once. The sequenced sample was blood. These receptors were taken from an elderly woman in good health.

Ten or more counts support this clonotype. The rearrangement uses TRBV9 and TRBJ2-7, with 7 positions matching TRBD1. With V trimmed by 2 bases and J by 1 base, 6 bases remained unmatched. The CDR3 loop spans 15 amino acids. Germline CDR1 reads SGDLS; CDR2 reads YYNGEE. CDR3 protein: CASSVTGAPSYEQYF. CDR3 sequence (DNA): TGTGCCAGCAGCGTTACAGGGGCGCCTTCCTACGAGCAGTACTTC.

This clonotype came up many times. The genes are TRBV2 and TRBJ2-5; the D is unclear. In germline, CDR1 is SNHLY, CDR2 FYNNEI. The CDR3 totals 12 residues. V was shortened by 6 bases and J by 0 bases, with 5 bases between the two germline ends. DNA of the CDR3: TGTGCCAGCAGGCGATACCAAGAGACCCAGTACTTC. Protein product: CASRRYQETQYF. The full variable domain, completed using reference TRBV2 and TRBJ2-5, is EPEVTQTPSHQVTQMGQEVILRCVPISNHLYFYWYRQILGQKVEFLVSFYNNEISEKSEIFDDQFSVERPDGSNFTLKIRSTKLEDSAMYFCASRRYQETQYFGPGTRLLVL.

A word on this clonotype: One end of the junction is discordant with germline, which a read error may explain. The chain joins TRBV27 to TRBJ2-5; D is perhaps TRBD1 (6 bases). The germline V gene encodes CDR1 MNHEY and CDR2 SMNVEV (reference sequence). The CDR3 runs to 14 residues. The CDR3 sequence: CASSLYPGEETQYF. CDR3 bases: TGTGCCAGTAGTTTATACCCAGGGGAAGAGACCCAGTACTTC.

This clonotype appeared many times. This chain connects TRBV5-1 to TRBJ2-3, with D unresolved. The CDR3 covers 14 residues. CDR1 and CDR2 (germline): SGHRS, YFSETQ. V lost 0 bases, J lost 4 bases, and 9 bases lay in between. The CDR3: CASSLGTSADTQYF. The CDR3 nucleotides are TGCGCCAGCAGCTTGGGTACCTCCGCAGATACGCAGTATTTT.

The chain carries TRBV3-1 and TRBJ1-4; weak D call: TRBD1 (5 bases). V was pared by 3 bases and J by 8 bases, with 16 bases between. CDR1 is LGHDT, CDR2 YNNKEL, per germline (reference sequence). There are 15 residues in the CDR3. CDR3 amino acids: CASSHPTDNKEKLFF. The CDR3 nucleotides read TGTGCCAGCAGCCACCCGACGGACAATAAGGAAAAACTGTTTTTT.

This clonotype was detected once. The J gene is TRBJ2-1, the V gene TRBV25-1, with 9 bases lining up with TRBD2. Trimming removed 5 bases from V and 7 bases from J; junction bases left unmatched: 15. The CDR3 totals 17 residues. CDR1 and CDR2 from the germline V gene are MGHDK and SYGVNS. CDR3 DNA: TGTGCCAGCAGTACCTCATTAGGGAGCGGGAGGTCGAATGAGCAGTTCTTC. It codes for CASSTSLGSGRSNEQFF.

V and J are TRBV12-3 or TRBV12-4 and TRBJ2-2; no reliable D call. The CDR3 runs to 13 residues. V was shortened by 1 base and J by 6 bases, with 6 bases between the two germline ends. CDR3 amino acids: CASSLERPGELFF. The CDR3 nucleotides are TGTGCCAGCAGTTTAGAGAGGCCCGGGGAGCTGTTTTTT.

The rearrangement uses TRBV28 and TRBJ2-1; D might be TRBD2 (5 bases). Judging by the DNA end, TRBJ2-7 fits better; the J call may be wrong. The CDR3 length is 18 residues. Germline lookup yields CDR1 MDHEN and CDR2 SYDVKM. CDR3 amino acids: CASSLMGPGLSSYNEQYF. The CDR3 nucleotides read TGTGCCAGCAGTTTAATGGGTCCGGGGTTAAGCTCCTACAATGAGCAGTACTTC.

The chain links TRBV20-1 to TRBJ1-6; 7 nucleotides match TRBD1. CDR1 is DFQATT and CDR2 is SNEGSKA in the germline V gene (reference sequence). Germline trimming cut 0 bases from V and 10 bases from J; bases unmatched to any gene: 9. This CDR3 is built from 15 residues. The CDR3 nucleotides are TGCAGTGCTAGAGATTATCGCAGGGGGGGGTCACCCCTCCACTTT. Translation gives CSARDYRRGGSPLHF.